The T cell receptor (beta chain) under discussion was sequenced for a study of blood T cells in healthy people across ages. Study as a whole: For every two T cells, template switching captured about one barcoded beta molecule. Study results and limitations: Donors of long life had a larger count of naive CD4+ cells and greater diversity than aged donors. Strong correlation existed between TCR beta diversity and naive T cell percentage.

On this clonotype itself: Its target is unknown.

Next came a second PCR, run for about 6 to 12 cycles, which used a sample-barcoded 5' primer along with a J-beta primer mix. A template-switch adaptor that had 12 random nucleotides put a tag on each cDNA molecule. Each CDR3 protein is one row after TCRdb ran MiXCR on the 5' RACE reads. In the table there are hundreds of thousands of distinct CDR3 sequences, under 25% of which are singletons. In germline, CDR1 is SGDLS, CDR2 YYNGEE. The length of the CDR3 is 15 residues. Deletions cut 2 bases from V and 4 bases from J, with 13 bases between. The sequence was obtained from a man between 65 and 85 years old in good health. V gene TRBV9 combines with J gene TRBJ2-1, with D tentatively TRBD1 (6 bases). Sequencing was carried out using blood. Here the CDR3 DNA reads TGTGCCAGCAGCGTGGATCAGGGGTCTTACAATGAGCAGTTCTTC. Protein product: CASSVDQGSYNEQFF.